This entry lists 15 T cell receptor beta chains sequenced from one sample in a study of T cell changes during pregnancy in multiple sclerosis. Using immunoSEQ multiplex PCR, the repertoire was profiled, and TCRdb retains in-frame clones only, with some absent. The sample includes approximately 48,000 clones, 94% of them seen just once. The input for sequencing was CD8+ T cells from peripheral blood mononuclear cells, taken before pregnancy. The source of these receptors is a female donor with multiple sclerosis, enrolled in a pregnancy study.

The V and J genes are TRBV27 and TRBJ2-7; D call uncertain. Looked up from germline, CDR1 is MNHEY and CDR2 is SMNVEV (reference sequence). V was pared by 6 bases and J by 4 bases, with 13 bases between. The CDR3 has 13 residues. CDR3 in DNA: TGTGCCAGCAGCCGAACGGGTCTATACGAGCAGTACTTC. This codes for CASSRTGLYEQYF.

J is TRBJ2-6 and V is TRBV4-3; D might be TRBD1 (5 bases). Germline assignment: CDR1 LGHNA and CDR2 YSLEER. The V end lost 0 bases, the J end lost 0 bases, and 9 bases lay between the germline ends. The CDR3 runs to 17 residues. The CDR3 nucleotides are TGCGCCAGCAGCCAAGACACTACAGGCTCTGGGGCCAACGTCCTGACTTTC. Its protein is CASSQDTTGSGANVLTF.

The count of this clone is one. The chain combines TRBV5-1 with TRBJ2-4, with TRBD1 as a possible D gene (6 bases). Deletions cut 4 bases from V and 0 bases from J, with 17 bases between. Germline CDR1 is SGHRS and CDR2 is YFSETQ. The CDR3 runs to 17 residues. The DNA of the CDR3 is TGCGCCAGCAGCCCTGGGGGCGGGTCCTTAGCCAAAAACATTCAGTACTTC. Translation: CASSPGGGSLAKNIQYF. The full variable domain, in which reference TRBV5-1 and TRBJ2-4 provide the parts outside the CDR3, is KAGVTQTPRYLIKTRGQQVTLSCSPISGHRSVSWYQQTPGQGLQFLFEYFSETQRNKGNFPGRFSGRQFSNSRSEMNVSTLELGDSALYLCASSPGGGSLAKNIQYFGAGTRLSVL.

The chain couples TRBV6-5 to TRBJ2-7; possibly TRBD2 for D (5 bases). CDR3 size: 12 residues. Germline lookup yields CDR1 MNHEY and CDR2 SVGAGI. The germline V and J ends were trimmed by 6 bases and 4 bases, with 10 bases remaining between them. CDR3 in amino acids: CASSPGEYEQYF. The CDR3 DNA sequence: TGTGCCAGCAGCCCCGGGGAGTACGAGCAGTACTTC.

J is TRBJ2-1 and V is TRBV2, with 7 bases aligning to TRBD2. The length of the CDR3 is 14 residues. V dropped 6 bases and J dropped 8; count of bases not matched to a gene: 10. Germline V gene data show CDR1 as SNHLY and CDR2 as FYNNEI. As DNA, the CDR3 is TGTGCCAGCAGATGGACTAGTGAGGTGGATGAGCAGTTCTTC. It is translated as CASRWTSEVDEQFF. Drawing the rest from reference TRBV2 and TRBJ2-1, the complete variable domain is EPEVTQTPSHQVTQMGQEVILRCVPISNHLYFYWYRQILGQKVEFLVSFYNNEISEKSEIFDDQFSVERPDGSNFTLKIRSTKLEDSAMYFCASRWTSEVDEQFFGPGTRLTVL.

The gene calls are TRBV7-6 and TRBJ1-2; no reliable D call. Per germline, CDR1 SGHVS and CDR2 FNYEAQ. Trimming stripped 5 bases from V and 6 bases from J, with 16 bases between. The CDR3 has 14 amino acids. Here the CDR3 reads CASSTGVPDDGYTF. In DNA form, the CDR3 reads TGTGCCAGCAGCACGGGAGTCCCAGATGATGGCTACACCTTC.

V and J are TRBV4-1 and TRBJ2-7, with a possible D match to TRBD1 (5 bases). V was cut by 1 base and J by 6 bases, with 19 bases left in between. The germline V gene has CDR1 MGHRA and CDR2 YSYEKL. The CDR3 loop spans 16 amino acids. CDR3 amino acids: CASSQVNTGLLSEQYF. The DNA for the CDR3 is TGCGCCAGCAGCCAAGTCAATACAGGTTTGCTGAGCGAGCAGTACTTC.

This chain links TRBV11-2 with TRBJ2-5; 7 bases fit TRBD2. Trimming removed 6 bases from V and 3 bases from J; junction bases left unmatched: 4. Per the germline V gene, CDR1 is SGHAT and CDR2 is FQNNGV. The CDR3 length is 13 residues. The CDR3 nucleotides read TGTGCCAGCAGTGGGGGGGACGAAGAGACCCAGTACTTC. This sequence encodes CASSGGDEETQYF.

This clone was picked up one time. The chain combines TRBV19 with TRBJ1-4; TRBD1 might be the D (6 bases). The CDR3 extends over 14 amino acids. V was trimmed by 7 bases and J by 3 bases, leaving 12 bases between them. Germline V gene lookup returns CDR1 LNHDA and CDR2 SQIVND (reference sequence). The chain's CDR3 is CASNAGAANEKLFF. The DNA for the CDR3 is TGTGCCAGTAACGCAGGGGCGGCTAATGAAAAACTGTTTTTT.

This clone came up once. V usage is TRBV9 and J usage is TRBJ2-7; D unresolved. The germline V gene has CDR1 SGDLS and CDR2 YYNGEE. The germline V and J ends were trimmed by 4 bases and 2 bases, with 13 bases remaining between them. There are 14 residues in the CDR3. The CDR3 DNA reads TGTGCCAGCAGCACTTCTCGGTCCGCCTACGAGCAGTACTTC. Amino acid sequence: CASSTSRSAYEQYF.

The DNA for the CDR3 is TGTGCCAGCAGCTTGGGGTTCAGCCAAGAGACCCAGTACTTC. Protein product: CASSLGFSQETQYF. The chain couples TRBV5-4 to TRBJ2-5; D gene unclear. The CDR3 totals 14 residues. The germline V gene encodes CDR1 SGHNT and CDR2 YYREEE (reference sequence). V dropped 0 bases and J dropped 1 base, with 7 bases sitting between them.

The chain links TRBV5-4 to TRBJ1-2; D gene ambiguous. The CDR3 consists of 13 residues. Trimming left V 3 bases short and J 6 bases short, with 12 bases between. The germline gives CDR1 SGHNT, CDR2 YYREEE (reference sequence). CDR3 in DNA: TGTGCCAGCAGCTCAGGAGGAGTTGATGGCTACACCTTC. Its translation is CASSSGGVDGYTF.

This chain joins TRBV7-6 and TRBJ2-1; 7 bases map to TRBD2. Per germline, CDR1 SGHVS and CDR2 FNYEAQ. The CDR3 runs 14 residues. Trimming at V came to 6 bases and at J to 1 base, leaving 3 bases not matched to a gene. The CDR3 sequence: CASSGLGSYNEQFF. The CDR3, as DNA: TGTGCCAGCAGTGGACTAGGGTCCTACAATGAGCAGTTCTTC.

The rearrangement uses TRBV29-1 and TRBJ2-3, with TRBD2 matching over 10 bases. Germline values: CDR1 SQVTM, CDR2 ANQGSEA. J gave up 6 bases and V 6 bases, and 12 bases lay outside the gene matches. The CDR3 runs 15 residues. The CDR3 spells CSVERVSGRVDTQYF. The CDR3, as DNA: TGCAGCGTAGAACGGGTCAGCGGGAGGGTCGATACGCAGTATTTT.

The rearrangement joins TRBV7-8 to TRBJ1-5; 12 bases map to TRBD1. Germline V gives CDR1 SGHVS, CDR2 FQNEAQ. The CDR3 is made up of 18 amino acids. The V segment lost 3 bases and the J segment 6 bases; nucleotides outside the gene matches: 12. As DNA, the CDR3 is TGTGCCAGCAGCTTGAAATGGGCCGGGACAGGGGGCTCTCAGCCCCAGCATTTT. Translating it yields CASSLKWAGTGGSQPQHF.